This T cell receptor (beta chain) appears in the sequencing data of a study of OX40 agonist ivuxolimab in advanced cancers. Points from the study as a whole: Researchers report that CD8+ T cells had, on average, more expanded clones than CD4+. Normalized T-cell clonal expansion was also low in some nonresponders.

As for this clone: Its specificity is unknown.

The repertoire was sequenced with immunoSEQ multiplex PCR; TCRdb's copy has only in-frame clones and lacks some. In the table there are over 150,000 clones, 94% of which are singletons. In germline, CDR1 is MGHRA, CDR2 YSYEKL. V was trimmed by 1 base and J by 4 bases, leaving 8 bases between them. This CDR3 comprises 13 residues. The source of this sequence is an adult with an advanced solid tumor such as melanoma, head and neck, liver or kidney cancer. Sequencing was performed on CD4+ or CD8+ T cells sorted from blood, taken in a trial of the OX40 agonist ivuxolimab. The gene calls are TRBV4-1 and TRBJ2-7; D gene unclear. Here the CDR3 reads CASSQGPAYEQYF. CDR3 nucleotides: TGCGCCAGCAGCCAAGGCCCAGCGTACGAGCAGTACTTC.